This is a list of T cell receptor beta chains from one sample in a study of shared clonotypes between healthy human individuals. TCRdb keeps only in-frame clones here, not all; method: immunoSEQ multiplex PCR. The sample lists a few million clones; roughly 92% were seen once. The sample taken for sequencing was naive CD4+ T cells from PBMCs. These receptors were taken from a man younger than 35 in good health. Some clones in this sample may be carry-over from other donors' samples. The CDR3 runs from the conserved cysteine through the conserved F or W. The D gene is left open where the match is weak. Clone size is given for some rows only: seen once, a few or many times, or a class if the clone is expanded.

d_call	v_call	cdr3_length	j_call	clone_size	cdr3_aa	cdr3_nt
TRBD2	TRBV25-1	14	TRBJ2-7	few	CASSDSGSLYEQYF	TGTGCCAGCAGTGATAGCGGGAGCCTTTACGAGCAGTACTTC
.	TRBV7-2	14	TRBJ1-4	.	CASSQAGMTEKLFF	TGTGCCAGCAGCCAGGCAGGGATGACTGAAAAACTGTTTTTT
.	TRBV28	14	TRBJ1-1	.	CASSLYVPGINAFF	TGTGCCAGCAGTTTATATGTTCCAGGAATTAATGCTTTCTTT
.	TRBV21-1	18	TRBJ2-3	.	CASSKIERAGTSTDTQYF	TGTGCCAGCAGCAAAATCGAAAGGGCAGGGACTAGCACAGATACGCAGTATTTT
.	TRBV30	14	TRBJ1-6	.	CAWTLGGVNSPLHF	TGTGCCTGGACCTTGGGGGGGGTTAATTCACCCCTCCACTTT
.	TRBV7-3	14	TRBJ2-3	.	CASSFSLLTDTQYF	TGTGCCAGCAGCTTTTCCTTACTAACAGATACGCAGTATTTT
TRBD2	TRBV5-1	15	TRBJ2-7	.	CASSPSSGGSYEQYF	TGCGCCAGCAGCCCCTCATCGGGGGGCTCCTACGAGCAGTACTTC
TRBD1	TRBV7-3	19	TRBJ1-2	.	CASSFHETGKGKNGYGYTF	TGTGCCAGCAGCTTCCACGAGACAGGGAAGGGCAAAAATGGATATGGCTACACCTTC
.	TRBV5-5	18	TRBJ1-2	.	CASSLVVARSSGNYGYTF	TGTGCCAGCAGCTTGGTAGTGGCAAGGTCTTCGGGAAACTATGGCTACACCTTC
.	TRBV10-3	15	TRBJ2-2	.	CATFGVPGRAGELFF	TGTGCCACCTTCGGGGTCCCTGGTAGGGCCGGGGAGCTGTTTTTT
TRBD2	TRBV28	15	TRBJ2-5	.	CASSRTSGRWETQYF	TGTGCCAGCAGTCGGACTAGCGGGAGATGGGAGACCCAGTACTTC
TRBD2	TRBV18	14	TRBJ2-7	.	CASSLGTRTYEQYF	TGTGCCAGCTCGCTCGGGACTAGAACCTACGAGCAGTACTTC
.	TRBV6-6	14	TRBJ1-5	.	CASSDVDSNQPQHF	TGTGCCAGCAGTGACGTAGATAGCAATCAGCCCCAGCATTTT
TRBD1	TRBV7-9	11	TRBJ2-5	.	CASSSTGPQYF	TGTGCCAGCAGCTCGACAGGGCCCCAGTACTTC
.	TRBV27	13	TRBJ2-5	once	CASSEEAGSTQYF	TGTGCCAGCAGTGAGGAGGCCGGGTCGACCCAGTACTTC
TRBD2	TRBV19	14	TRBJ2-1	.	CASASSGGYNEQFF	TGTGCCAGCGCCTCTAGCGGGGGCTACAATGAGCAGTTCTTC
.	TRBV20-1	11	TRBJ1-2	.	CSAGSNYGYTF	TGCAGTGCCGGCAGTAACTATGGCTACACCTTC
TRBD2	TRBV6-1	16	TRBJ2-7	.	CASSGGLAGGPREQYF	TGTGCCAGCAGTGGGGGACTAGCGGGAGGGCCGCGCGAGCAGTACTTC
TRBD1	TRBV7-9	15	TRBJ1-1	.	CASSHRDRGHTEAFF	TGTGCCAGCAGCCACCGGGACAGGGGACACACTGAAGCTTTCTTT
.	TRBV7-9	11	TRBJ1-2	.	CASSQETKRTF	TGTGCCAGCAGCCAAGAGACGAAGAGGACCTTC
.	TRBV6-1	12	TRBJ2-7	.	CASRGSSYEQYF	TGTGCCAGCAGGGGCAGCTCCTACGAGCAGTACTTC
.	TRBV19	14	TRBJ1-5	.	CASSIDSSNQPQHF	TGTGCCAGTAGTATAGACAGTAGCAATCAGCCCCAGCATTTT
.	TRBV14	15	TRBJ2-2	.	CASSQVIRAPGELFF	TGTGCCAGCAGCCAAGTGATCAGGGCCCCCGGGGAGCTGTTTTTT
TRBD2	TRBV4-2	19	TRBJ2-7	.	CASSQVLGASGSKGGEQYF	TGTGCCAGCAGCCAAGTATTAGGGGCTAGCGGGAGCAAGGGGGGCGAGCAGTACTTC
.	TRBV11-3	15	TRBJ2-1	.	CASSPGGGSYNEQFF	TGTGCCAGCAGCCCAGGTGGGGGATCCTACAATGAGCAGTTCTTC
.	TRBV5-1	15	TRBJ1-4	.	CASSLAEGVGEKLFF	TGCGCCAGCAGCTTGGCCGAAGGGGTCGGAGAAAAACTGTTTTTT